This T cell receptor beta chain is from a study of T cells in Graves' hyperthyroidism and ophthalmopathy (dated by TCRdb to the late 2010s). Background for the entire study: Peripheral blood samples were taken at the time of initial diagnosis, prior to any treatment. The study also compared thyroid tissue and blood T-cell repertoires from 6 or 7 Graves' hyperthyroidism patients. The roughly 91 discovery patients were randomly divided into training and test sets at a 7:3 ratio. To identify distinguishing TCR V-J signatures, a discovery cohort of around 100 patients was used, comprising fewer than 45 with Graves' ophthalmopathy and some 60 with stable Graves' hyperthyroidism. Once sampling was done, hyperthyroidism patients were given methimazole at a starting dose of 30 mg daily, whereas ophthalmopathy patients were given high-dose intravenous methylprednisolone. The paper reports TCR Vbeta CDR3 sequencing of roughly 140 peripheral blood samples: fewer than 50 ophthalmopathy, about 75 hyperthyroidism and about 17 progressor patients. Prospective prediction of ophthalmopathy was tested in an independent validation cohort of under 20 hyperthyroidism patients and 15 to 17 patients who later progressed to ophthalmopathy. The full study reports these points: In validation, the model predicted progression to ophthalmopathy a median of about 6.5 months before onset, with about 67% sensitivity and 72.22% specificity. In cross-validation, a model built on a 13 V-J signature told ophthalmopathy apart from stable hyperthyroidism with 87.88% sensitivity and around 83% specificity, and in testing the same model reached 80%/75%. Most expanded thyroid clonotypes (frequency above 0.001) were also detected in blood, suggesting blood repertoires may reflect thyroid immune responses. Sample size was not statistically predetermined, and blinding of investigators to group allocation was not performed.

Amplification of TCR beta CDR3 regions was carried out from RNA transcripts. For the first round of RT-PCR on the TCR CDR3, the HTBI primer set was used together with the Qiagen OneStep RT-PCR kit. Libraries were constructed in a second round of multiplex PCR, after which size selection and purification were carried out. Sequencing of the libraries was done on an Illumina HiSeq2000 using paired-end 100 bp reads. Concerning the study's data processing: Raw data were processed with SOAPnuke, discarding reads with adapters, uncalled bases, mean Phred below 15, or no exact constant-primer or identifier match. High-quality paired reads were merged with COPE v1.2.5, and unique nucleotide sequences were defined as clonotypes. MiTCR v1.1 was used to align clonotypes to the IMGT TRBV, TRBD and TRBJ reference segments. Analysis was restricted to V-J combinations with a frequency above 0.0001, which covered just over 98% of repertoires. A TCS score was defined as the ratio between F50 (clonal expansion) and ExV (chaos), using BLOSUM62-based TCRdist between CDR3 peptides within each V-J. Welch's t-statistics and random forest reduced 500 to 650 V-J features to 13, which were used in a naive Bayes classifier (R e1071). The similarity between thyroid and blood repertoires was quantified using the Morisita-Horn index. TCRdb took the public reads, trimmed them with fastp at Q25, ran MiXCR for clone calling and kept in-frame beta chains. Each CDR3 protein appears once, grouped with its most common genes and DNA. The V and J calls follow TCRdb's processing rather than the paper's. The sample table shows under 65,000 distinct CDR3 sequences, and about 53% are seen once. Together, the top ten hold roughly 3.4% of the sample.

Ophthalmopathy patients had moderately to severely active disease, with a Clinical Activity Score of 3 or more, a NOSPECS grade of 4 or more, and a disease duration of less than 3 months. Patients with uncontrolled infections, other autoimmune diseases, pregnancy or lactation were excluded. Diagnoses were based on clinical symptoms, serum thyroxine and TRAb, thyroid ultrasound and orbital computed tomography. PBMCs were isolated from 10 ml of fresh peripheral blood by Ficoll-Paque density gradient centrifugation. Total RNA was extracted using Trizol reagent, and RNA quality was assessed on an Agilent 2100 Bioanalyzer. Unmatched junction bases come to 12, with V trimmed by 7 bases and J by 2 bases. Reading from cysteine to phenylalanine, the CDR3 counts 16 amino acids. Only CDR3 DNA is held: 48 bases, read in frame from base 1. As encoded in the germline V gene, CDR1 is WSHSY while CDR2 is SAAADI.

This clonotype was recorded only once. This receptor's antigen is unknown. No qualities accompany the bases; no much larger clone lies one base away. One read amounts to weak evidence. This TCR derives from a woman aged 55-69 years with Graves' ophthalmopathy. The sequence joins TRBV10-2 to TRBJ1-1, and 8 bases in between align with TRBD1. Specimen: blood. The encoded CDR3 is CASKRGTGWGNTEAFF. The nucleotides read TGCGCCAGCAAGAGGGGGACAGGTTGGGGCAACACTGAAGCTTTCTTT.